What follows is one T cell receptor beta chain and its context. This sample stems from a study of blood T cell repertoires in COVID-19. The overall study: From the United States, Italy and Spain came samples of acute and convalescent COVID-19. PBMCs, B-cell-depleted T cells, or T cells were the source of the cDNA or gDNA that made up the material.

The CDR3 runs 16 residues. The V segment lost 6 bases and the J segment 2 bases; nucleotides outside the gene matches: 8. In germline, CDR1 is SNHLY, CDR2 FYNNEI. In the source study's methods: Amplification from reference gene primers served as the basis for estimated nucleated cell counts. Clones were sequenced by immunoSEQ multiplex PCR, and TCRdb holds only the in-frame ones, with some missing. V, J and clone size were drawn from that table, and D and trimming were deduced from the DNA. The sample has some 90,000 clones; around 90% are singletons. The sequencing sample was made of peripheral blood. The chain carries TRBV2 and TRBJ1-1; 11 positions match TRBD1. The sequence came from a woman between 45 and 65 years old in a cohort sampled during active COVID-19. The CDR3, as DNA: TGTGCCAGCAGAGGGACAGGGGGGGTAGGCAACACTGAAGCTTTCTTT. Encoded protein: CASRGTGGVGNTEAFF.